Following are 3 T cell receptor beta chains from one sample sequenced in a study of read filtering for tumor transcriptome and immune sequencing. The library was built from about 370 ng RNA with molecular barcoded adaptors for alpha/delta and beta/gamma chains. TCRdb re-analysed the reads in MiXCR, keeping a single row per CDR3 protein. The sample shows about 24,000 distinct CDR3 sequences, about 20% of them seen only once. The sample consisted of a population of CD138-negative cells sorted from bone marrow. These receptors came from a donor aged 40 or over with multiple myeloma.

Worth noting for this clonotype: This may arise from a read error, as a much more abundant clone is one base away. The chain has TRBV6-1 and TRBJ2-1; D not resolved. Germline lookup yields CDR1 MNHNS and CDR2 SASEGT. The CDR3 length is 11 residues. The CDR3 here is CASSHYGEQLF. CDR3 DNA sequence: TGTGCCAGCAGCCACTACGGTGAGCAGCTCTTC.

This chain joins TRBV29-1 and TRBJ2-3, with TRBD2 as a possible D gene (7 bases). The germline V and J ends were trimmed by 5 bases and 4 bases, with 13 bases remaining between them. The CDR3 covers 13 residues. Germline V CDR1 and CDR2: SQVTM, ANQGSEA. CDR3 bases: TGCAGCGTTTTAACAGGGAGGGCAGATACGCAGTATTTT. Residues: CSVLTGRADTQYF.

V and J are TRBV10-3 and TRBJ1-5; no definite D call. Germline CDR1 ENHRY, CDR2 SYGVKD. The CDR3 length is 14 residues. Trimming removed 6 bases from V and 5 bases from J, with 14 bases in between. The CDR3 reads CAIRNGDFDQPQHF. CDR3 DNA sequence: TGTGCCATCAGAAACGGGGATTTTGATCAGCCCCAGCATTTT.